This T cell receptor (beta chain) was found in a study of CD8 T cells in ankylosing spondylitis. As concerns this clonotype: Its antigen remains unidentified.

Study-wide points: A TCR beta motif of fewer than ten highly homologous variants appeared characteristic of ankylosing spondylitis blood.

V was trimmed by 5 bases and J by 4 bases, leaving 14 bases between them. CDR3 size: 14 residues. TCRdb re-analysed the 5' RACE reads in MiXCR, keeping a single row per CDR3 protein. The repertoire includes 670,000 or so distinct CDR3 sequences, under 20% of them detected once, and approximately 18% sits in the top ten. The chain is built from TRBV12-3 or TRBV12-4 and TRBJ1-1, with a weak D call TRBD1 (5 bases). The sequence came from a male donor with ankylosing spondylitis. The sample consisted of blood, either unsorted or a sorted T cell fraction (not recorded which). CDR3 sequence reads: CASSPLGRGTEAFF. DNA for the CDR3: TGTGCCAGCAGTCCCCTTGGGAGGGGCACTGAAGCTTTCTTT.